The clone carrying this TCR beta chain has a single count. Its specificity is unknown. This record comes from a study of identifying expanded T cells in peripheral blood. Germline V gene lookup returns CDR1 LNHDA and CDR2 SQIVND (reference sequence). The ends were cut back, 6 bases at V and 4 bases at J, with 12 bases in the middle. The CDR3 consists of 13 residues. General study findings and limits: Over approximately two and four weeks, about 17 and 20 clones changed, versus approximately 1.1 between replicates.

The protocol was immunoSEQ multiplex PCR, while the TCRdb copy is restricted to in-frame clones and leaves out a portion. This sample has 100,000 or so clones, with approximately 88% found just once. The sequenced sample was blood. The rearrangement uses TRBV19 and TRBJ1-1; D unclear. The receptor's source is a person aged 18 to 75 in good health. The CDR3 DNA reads TGTGCCAGTAGCCTAGAGGGAAGCACTGAAGCTTTCTTT. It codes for CASSLEGSTEAFF. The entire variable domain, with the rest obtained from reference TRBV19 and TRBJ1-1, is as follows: DGGITQSPKYLFRKEGQNVTLSCEQNLNHDAMYWYRQDPGQGLRLIYYSQIVNDFQKGDIAEGYSVSREKKESFPLTVTSAQKNPTAFYLCASSLEGSTEAFFGQGTRLTVV.